Listed here is a single T cell receptor (beta chain). Original processing methods: The authors estimated nucleated cell counts from reference gene primer amplification. Generated by immunoSEQ multiplex PCR, the TCRdb table keeps only in-frame clones and is missing some. The DNA was the basis for D and trimming; V, J and clone size are from that table. Of approximately 260,000 clones in the sample, about 90% were seen once. Trimming removed 4 bases from V and 7 bases from J, with 11 bases in between. The CDR3 is made up of 13 amino acids. Germline V gives CDR1 SGHNT, CDR2 YYREEE (reference sequence). The sample is drawn from a study of blood T cell repertoires in COVID-19.

This chain connects TRBV5-4 to TRBJ1-4, with D maybe TRBD1 (6 bases). Source material: peripheral blood. The TCR originated in a woman aged 60-75 years with COVID-19, enrolled during active disease. The CDR3 is CASSQGTGEKLFF. The CDR3 DNA sequence: TGTGCCAGCAGCCAGGGGACCGGTGAAAAACTGTTTTTT.